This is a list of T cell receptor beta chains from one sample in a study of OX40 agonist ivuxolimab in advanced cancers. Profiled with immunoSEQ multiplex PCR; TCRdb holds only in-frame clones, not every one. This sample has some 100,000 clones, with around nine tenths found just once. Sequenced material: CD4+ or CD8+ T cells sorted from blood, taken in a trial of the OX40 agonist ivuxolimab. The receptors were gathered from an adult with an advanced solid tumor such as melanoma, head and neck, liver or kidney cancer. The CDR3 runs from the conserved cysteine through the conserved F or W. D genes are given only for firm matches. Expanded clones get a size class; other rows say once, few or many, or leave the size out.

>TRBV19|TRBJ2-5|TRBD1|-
CASSIRTGGSGETQYF
TGTGCCAGTAGTATCCGCACAGGGGGTAGTGGAGAGACCCAGTACTTC
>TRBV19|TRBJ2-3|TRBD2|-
CASTPSGSGPDTQYF
TGTGCCAGTACCCCTAGCGGGAGCGGCCCAGATACGCAGTATTTT
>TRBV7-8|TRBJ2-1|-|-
CASTDLNEQFF
TGTGCCAGCACCGACCTCAATGAGCAGTTCTTC
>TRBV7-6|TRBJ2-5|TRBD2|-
CASSLQTSATQETQYF
TGTGCCAGCAGCCTTCAGACTAGCGCGACACAAGAGACCCAGTACTTC
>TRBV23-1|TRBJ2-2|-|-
CASSQSRAPNTGELFF
TGCGCCAGCAGTCAATCGAGAGCGCCTAACACCGGGGAGCTGTTTTTT
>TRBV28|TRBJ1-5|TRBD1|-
CASSAGSAGGIQPQHF
TGTGCCAGCAGTGCCGGCTCGGCAGGGGGAATACAGCCCCAGCATTTT
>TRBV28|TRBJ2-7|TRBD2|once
CASSLPGSGTVSSYEQYF
TGTGCCAGCAGCTTACCAGGTAGCGGGACCGTTAGCTCCTACGAGCAGTACTTC
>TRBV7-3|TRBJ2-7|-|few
CASSLTGPTEQYF
TGTGCCAGCAGCTTAACGGGTCCAACCGAGCAGTACTTC
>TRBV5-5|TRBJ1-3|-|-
CASSWQGNTIYF
TGTGCCAGCAGCTGGCAGGGAAACACCATATATTTT
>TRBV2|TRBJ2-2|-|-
CASNKGRNTGELFF
TGTGCCAGCAATAAGGGTCGGAACACCGGGGAGCTGTTTTTT
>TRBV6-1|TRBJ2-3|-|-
CASTSTGDTQYF
TGTGCCAGCACCAGCACTGGGGATACGCAGTATTTT
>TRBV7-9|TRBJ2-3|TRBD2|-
CASSFVAGVADTQYF
TGTGCCAGCAGCTTTGTAGCGGGAGTAGCAGATACGCAGTATTTT
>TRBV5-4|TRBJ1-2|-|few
CASSLGLLEGGYTF
TGTGCCAGCAGCTTGGGACTCCTAGAGGGGGGCTACACCTTC
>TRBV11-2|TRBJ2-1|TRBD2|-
CASSLIVAGVGNEQFF
TGTGCCAGCAGCTTGATAGTGGCGGGAGTGGGCAATGAGCAGTTCTTC
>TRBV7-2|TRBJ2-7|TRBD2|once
CASSGGSGRAYEQYF
TGTGCCAGCAGCGGGGGGAGCGGGAGGGCCTACGAGCAGTACTTC
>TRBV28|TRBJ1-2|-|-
CASSRRNYGYTF
TGTGCCAGCAGTAGACGGAACTATGGCTACACCTTC
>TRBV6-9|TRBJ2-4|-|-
CATHWESGLVQVRGENIQYF
TGTGCCACCCATTGGGAGTCTGGATTAGTTCAGGTGAGAGGGGAAAACATTCAGTACTTC
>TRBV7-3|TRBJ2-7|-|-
CASSLRPGDYEQYF
TGTGCCAGCAGCTTACGCCCAGGGGATTACGAGCAGTACTTC
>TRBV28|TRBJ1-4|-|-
CASSDGSGQAREKLFF
TGTGCCAGCAGTGATGGGTCAGGGCAGGCTCGTGAAAAACTGTTTTTT
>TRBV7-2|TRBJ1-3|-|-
CASSLGGLSGNTIYF
TGTGCCAGCAGCTTAGGAGGTCTCTCTGGAAACACCATATATTTT
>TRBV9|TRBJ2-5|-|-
CASSVGTARETQYF
TGTGCCAGCAGCGTAGGGACGGCACGCGAGACCCAGTACTTC
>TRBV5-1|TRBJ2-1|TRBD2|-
CASSFSLAGDSEQFF
TGCGCCAGCAGCTTCTCCCTAGCGGGTGATAGTGAGCAGTTCTTC
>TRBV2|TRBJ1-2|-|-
CASSEGTANYGYTF
TGTGCCAGCAGTGAAGGGACAGCTAACTATGGCTACACCTTC
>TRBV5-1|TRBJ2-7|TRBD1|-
CASSFDPGQGSWEQYF
TGCGCCAGCAGCTTCGACCCGGGACAGGGATCGTGGGAGCAGTACTTC
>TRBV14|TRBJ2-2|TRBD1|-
CASSQGQGRTGELFF
TGTGCCAGCAGCCAAGGACAGGGAAGGACCGGGGAGCTGTTTTTT
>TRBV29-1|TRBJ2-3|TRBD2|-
CSVAASGSPDTQYF
TGCAGCGTTGCGGCTAGCGGGAGTCCAGATACGCAGTATTTT
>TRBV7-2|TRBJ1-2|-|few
CASSLTHWDNYGYTF
TGTGCCAGCAGCTTAACCCACTGGGATAACTATGGCTACACCTTC
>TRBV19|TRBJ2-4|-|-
CASSIPGTKNIQYF
TGTGCCAGTAGTATACCGGGGACCAAAAACATTCAGTACTTC
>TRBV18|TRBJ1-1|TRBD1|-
CASSPQGARNTEAFF
TGTGCCAGCTCACCCCAGGGGGCACGGAACACTGAAGCTTTCTTT
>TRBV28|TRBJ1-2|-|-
CASKGLGGSNYGYTF
TGTGCCAGCAAGGGACTTGGAGGGAGCAACTATGGCTACACCTTC
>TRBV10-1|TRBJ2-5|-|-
CASSPAGQETQYF
TGCGCCAGCAGTCCGGCGGGTCAAGAGACCCAGTACTTC
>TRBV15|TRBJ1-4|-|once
CATSPGTSRLAEKLFF
TGTGCCACCAGCCCCGGGACTTCCCGCCTAGCTGAAAAACTGTTTTTT
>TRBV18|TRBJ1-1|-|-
CASSSVGGTEAFF
TGTGCCAGCTCCTCCGTGGGTGGTACTGAAGCTTTCTTT
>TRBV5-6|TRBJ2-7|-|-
CASSLTARSEQYF
TGTGCCAGCAGCTTGACCGCTCGGAGCGAGCAGTACTTC
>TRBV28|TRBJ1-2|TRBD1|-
CASRAPGQGGYGYTF
TGTGCCAGCAGGGCACCGGGACAGGGAGGCTATGGCTACACCTTC
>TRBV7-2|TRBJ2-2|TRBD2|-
CALEAGGLNTGELFF
TGTGCTCTCGAAGCGGGAGGACTGAACACCGGGGAGCTGTTTTTT
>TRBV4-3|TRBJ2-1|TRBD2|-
CASSQAVAGGYNEQFF
TGCGCCAGCAGTCAAGCTGTAGCGGGAGGCTACAATGAGCAGTTCTTC
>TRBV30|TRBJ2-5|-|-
CAWSRGIGETQYF
TGTGCCTGGAGTCGCGGGATTGGGGAGACCCAGTACTTC
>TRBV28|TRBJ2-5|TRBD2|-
CASSSRTRGQQETQYF
TGTGCCAGCAGTTCTCGGACTAGAGGACAACAAGAGACCCAGTACTTC
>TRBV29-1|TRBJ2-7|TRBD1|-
CSVIRDRASYEQYF
TGCAGCGTGATCCGGGACAGGGCCTCCTACGAGCAGTACTTC
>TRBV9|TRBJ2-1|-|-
CASSVEHEQFF
TGTGCCAGCAGCGTAGAGCATGAGCAGTTCTTC
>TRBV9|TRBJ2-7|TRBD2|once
CASSGTSGEYEQYF
TGTGCCAGCAGCGGGACTAGCGGAGAGTACGAGCAGTACTTC
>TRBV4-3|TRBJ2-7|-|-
CASSQDNRDTSYEQYF
TGCGCCAGCAGCCAAGATAATAGGGACACCTCCTACGAGCAGTACTTC
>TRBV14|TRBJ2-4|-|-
CASSQHGPNIQYF
TGTGCCAGCAGCCAACACGGGCCAAACATTCAGTACTTC
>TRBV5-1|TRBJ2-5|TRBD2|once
CASSSSGTSGRADEYF
TGCGCCAGCAGCTCTAGCGGGACTAGCGGGAGGGCCGATGAGTACTTC
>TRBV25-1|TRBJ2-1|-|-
CASRSVSSYNEQFF
TGTGCCAGCAGGTCGGTAAGCTCCTACAATGAGCAGTTCTTC
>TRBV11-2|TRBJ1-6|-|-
CASSLDTRNSPLHF
TGTGCCAGCAGCTTAGATACTCGGAATTCACCCCTCCACTTT
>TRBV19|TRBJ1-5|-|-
CASSISTGRSNQPQHF
TGTGCCAGTAGTATTTCGACAGGAAGAAGCAATCAGCCCCAGCATTTT
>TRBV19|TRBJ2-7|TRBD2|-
CASSFLAGVYEQYF
TGTGCCAGTAGTTTCCTAGCGGGAGTGTACGAGCAGTACTTC
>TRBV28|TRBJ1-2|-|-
CASSLEGHYGYTF
TGTGCCAGCAGTCTCGAGGGTCACTATGGCTACACCTTC
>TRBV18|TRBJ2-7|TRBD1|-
CASSPGTGTPGEQYF
TGTGCCAGCTCACCAGGGACAGGGACTCCCGGCGAGCAGTACTTC
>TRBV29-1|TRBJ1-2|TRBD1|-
CSASQGRNYGYTF
TGCAGCGCCTCACAGGGGCGAAACTATGGCTACACCTTC
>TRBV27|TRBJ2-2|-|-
CASSLRVASVTGELFF
TGTGCCAGCAGTTTGAGGGTGGCTAGCGTGACCGGGGAGCTGTTTTTT